The TCR beta chain described here comes from a study of blood T cell repertoires in COVID-19. Study information: COVID-19 samples from acute and convalescent phases originated in the United States, Italy and Spain.

Per the original methods: Nucleated cell number was recorded as an estimate derived from reference gene primer amplification. Only in-frame clones appear in the TCRdb table, and some are missing; sequencing was by immunoSEQ multiplex PCR. D and trimming come from the DNA, and the V and J calls and clone size come from that table. The sample contains 70,000 to 75,000 clones, around 85% of which appear only once. Germline CDR1 is SSHAT and CDR2 is FNYEAQ (reference sequence). V was cut by 5 bases and J by 1 base, with 8 bases left in between. This CDR3 has 13 amino acids. Source material: peripheral blood. The J gene is TRBJ1-1, the V gene TRBV7-7, with D unclear. This TCR came from a man aged 70-80 years with acute or convalescent COVID-19. DNA for the CDR3: TGTGCCAGCAGCGTTACAGAGAACACTGAAGCTTTCTTT. Translated: CASSVTENTEAFF. The full variable domain, its missing parts supplied by reference TRBV7-7 and TRBJ1-1, is GAGVSQSPRYKVTKRGQDVTLRCDPISSHATLYWYQQALGQGPEFLTYFNYEAQPDKSGLPSDRFSAERPEGSISTLTIQRTEQRDSAMYRCASSVTENTEAFFGQGTRLTVV.